The rows below give T cell receptor beta chains drawn from one sample of a study of CXCR3-negative and CXCR3-positive naive CD8 T cells. TCRdb reanalyzed the 5' RACE reads, giving one entry per CDR3 protein sequence and no DNA. The specimen's table records roughly 89,000 distinct CDR3 sequences. The sample consisted of naive CXCR3- CD8+ T cells from blood. All receptors come from a human donor in good health. Some clones in this sample may be carry-over from other donors' samples. The CDR3 runs from the conserved cysteine through the conserved F or W. The order of the fields is J gene, V gene, CDR3 protein.

j_call: TRBJ2-1
v_call: TRBV4-3
cdr3_aa: CASSQDSSGDPYNEQFF

j_call: TRBJ1-2
v_call: TRBV5-4
cdr3_aa: CASSLVDRNYGYTF

j_call: TRBJ2-1
v_call: TRBV27
cdr3_aa: CASGIPGLGPFEQFF

j_call: TRBJ2-3
v_call: TRBV7-9
cdr3_aa: CASSGPGQGRTDTQYF

j_call: TRBJ1-1
v_call: TRBV19
cdr3_aa: CASGFLNTEAFF

j_call: TRBJ2-1
v_call: TRBV5-6
cdr3_aa: CASSVLRSGSLDEQFF

j_call: TRBJ2-4
v_call: TRBV5-6
cdr3_aa: CASSSVSVQNIQYF

j_call: TRBJ2-7
v_call: TRBV4-1
cdr3_aa: CASSQGNGGAYEQYF

j_call: TRBJ2-2
v_call: TRBV7-8
cdr3_aa: CASSPIPGLNTGELFF

j_call: TRBJ2-7
v_call: TRBV6-6
cdr3_aa: CATHRDDSYEQYF

j_call: TRBJ2-3
v_call: TRBV9
cdr3_aa: CASSVIPGSTDTQYF

j_call: TRBJ1-1
v_call: TRBV5-1
cdr3_aa: CASSSQQRTGGTEAFF

j_call: TRBJ2-2
v_call: TRBV3-1
cdr3_aa: CASSQALRRGTGELFF

j_call: TRBJ2-3
v_call: TRBV28
cdr3_aa: CASRKSRAGWADTQYF

j_call: TRBJ2-1
v_call: TRBV7-2
cdr3_aa: CASSRAGQAYNEQFF

j_call: TRBJ2-7
v_call: TRBV12-3/TRBV12-4
cdr3_aa: CASSFSREQYF

j_call: TRBJ2-3
v_call: TRBV28
cdr3_aa: CASSFGQLTDTQYF

j_call: TRBJ2-1
v_call: TRBV7-9
cdr3_aa: CASSHPLSGTGNSYNEQFF

j_call: TRBJ2-5
v_call: TRBV29-1
cdr3_aa: CSVEVEDGRALGETQYF

j_call: TRBJ2-2
v_call: TRBV7-3
cdr3_aa: CASSQDGLAGDTGELFF

j_call: TRBJ1-2
v_call: TRBV12-3/TRBV12-4
cdr3_aa: CASSSLNRDRYGYTF

j_call: TRBJ2-7
v_call: TRBV11-2
cdr3_aa: CASSSPSRYEQYF

j_call: TRBJ2-7
v_call: TRBV6-5
cdr3_aa: CASSFGSSPGQASSYEQYF

j_call: TRBJ2-1
v_call: TRBV29-1
cdr3_aa: CSVEWTVVYNEQFF

j_call: TRBJ1-1
v_call: TRBV5-1
cdr3_aa: CASSQGTTGLANTEAFF

j_call: TRBJ2-1
v_call: TRBV5-6
cdr3_aa: CASSWRAGENEQFF

j_call: TRBJ2-1
v_call: TRBV29-1
cdr3_aa: CSVGTGDYYNEQFF

j_call: TRBJ1-2
v_call: TRBV7-9
cdr3_aa: CASSPVGLGYTF

j_call: TRBJ2-7
v_call: TRBV6-5
cdr3_aa: CASSAWGEQYF

j_call: TRBJ2-3
v_call: TRBV4-3
cdr3_aa: CASSSRGRADTQYF

j_call: TRBJ1-1
v_call: TRBV4-3
cdr3_aa: CASSAPGTAYTEAFF

j_call: TRBJ1-1
v_call: TRBV18
cdr3_aa: CASSSDSQFMNTEAFF

j_call: TRBJ2-1
v_call: TRBV6-5
cdr3_aa: CASSWTSGSNNEQFF

j_call: TRBJ2-3
v_call: TRBV20-1
cdr3_aa: CSAHLSGSSTDTQYF

j_call: TRBJ2-1
v_call: TRBV18
cdr3_aa: CASSPRDRPYNEQFF

j_call: TRBJ2-5
v_call: TRBV6-5
cdr3_aa: CASSLGTGKTKETQYF

j_call: TRBJ2-2
v_call: TRBV28
cdr3_aa: CASSLGAGRRELFF

j_call: TRBJ1-1
v_call: TRBV20-1
cdr3_aa: CSATPGGAWTEAFF

j_call: TRBJ1-2
v_call: TRBV21-1
cdr3_aa: CASSKAGNYGYTF

j_call: TRBJ2-7
v_call: TRBV4-1
cdr3_aa: CASSQELTSGGTYEQYF

j_call: TRBJ2-1
v_call: TRBV21-1
cdr3_aa: CASSKTSGRPTRENEQFF

j_call: TRBJ2-1
v_call: TRBV7-6
cdr3_aa: CASSPLSGGAYVNEQFF

j_call: TRBJ2-2
v_call: TRBV5-1
cdr3_aa: CASMRDTTGELFF

j_call: TRBJ2-1
v_call: TRBV29-1
cdr3_aa: CSADSNGEGEQFF

j_call: TRBJ2-1
v_call: TRBV6-2/TRBV6-3
cdr3_aa: CASSYSSFTTEQFF

j_call: TRBJ2-1
v_call: TRBV9
cdr3_aa: CASTRGGAIDEQFF

j_call: TRBJ1-1
v_call: TRBV6-4
cdr3_aa: CASKAETTEAFF

j_call: TRBJ2-7
v_call: TRBV9
cdr3_aa: CASSSDGGTVIEQYF

j_call: TRBJ2-1
v_call: TRBV25-1
cdr3_aa: CASSLVDEQFF

j_call: TRBJ2-1
v_call: TRBV7-3
cdr3_aa: CASTVTGTGGLAGAIYNEQFF

j_call: TRBJ2-1
v_call: TRBV6-6
cdr3_aa: CASSAPESSYNEQFF

j_call: TRBJ2-7
v_call: TRBV16
cdr3_aa: CASSQRYEGSYEQYF

j_call: TRBJ1-2
v_call: TRBV7-9
cdr3_aa: CASSLIQEDYGYTF

j_call: TRBJ2-7
v_call: TRBV7-8
cdr3_aa: CASSLGLASYEQYF

j_call: TRBJ2-1
v_call: TRBV4-2
cdr3_aa: CASSQVSGGANEQFF

j_call: TRBJ2-5
v_call: TRBV7-2
cdr3_aa: CASRSRSGVGETQYF

j_call: TRBJ1-6
v_call: TRBV9
cdr3_aa: CASSPEGQGSSNSPLHF